The source of this T cell receptor (beta chain) is a study of graft-versus-host responses after intestinal transplantation. The wider study: Anti-thymocyte globulin induction was given to all recipients, followed by tacrolimus and steroids for 2 to 3 years.

The researchers put around 200,000 CFSE-labeled responder cells into plates with around 200,000 irradiated, violet-dye-labeled stimulator cells. CFSE-low proliferating responders, CD3+CD4+ and CD3+CD8+, were sorted post-reaction. Produced via immunoSEQ multiplex PCR; TCRdb's table is partial and in-frame only. Among about 6,800 clones, around 26% were seen once, and the ten largest hold about 4.2%. V lost 2 bases, J lost 13 bases, and 15 bases lay in between. Germline assignment: CDR1 SGHKS and CDR2 YYEKEE (reference sequence). The CDR3 is 12 amino acids. The clonotype originates from a human patient who received an intestinal transplant. The chain couples TRBV5-5 to TRBJ1-2, with D maybe TRBD1 (6 bases). The source material was alloreactive CD4+ T cells from a mixed lymphocyte reaction culture, sampled before intestinal transplant. Subset defined: CFSE-low proliferating T cells sorted from roughly six-day pre-transplant mixed lymphocyte reaction (GvH or HvG direction). DNA of the CDR3: TGTGCCAGCAGCTTCGGGGGGGCCCGCTGCACCTTC. It is translated as CASSFGGARCTF.